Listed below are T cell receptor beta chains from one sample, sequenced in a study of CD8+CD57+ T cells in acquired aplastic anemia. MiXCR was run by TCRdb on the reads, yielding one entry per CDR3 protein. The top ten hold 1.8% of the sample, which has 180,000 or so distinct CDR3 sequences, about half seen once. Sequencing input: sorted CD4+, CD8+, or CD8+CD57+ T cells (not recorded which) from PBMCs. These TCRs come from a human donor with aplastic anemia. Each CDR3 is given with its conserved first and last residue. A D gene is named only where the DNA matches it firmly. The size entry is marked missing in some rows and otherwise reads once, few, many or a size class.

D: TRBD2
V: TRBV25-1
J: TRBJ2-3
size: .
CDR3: CASSEPGRDGADTQYF
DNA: TGTGCCAGCAGTGAGCCAGGGAGGGATGGGGCAGATACGCAGTATTTT

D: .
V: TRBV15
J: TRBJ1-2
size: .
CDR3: CATSRDQLIYGYTF
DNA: TGTGCCACCAGCAGAGACCAACTGATCTATGGCTACACCTTC

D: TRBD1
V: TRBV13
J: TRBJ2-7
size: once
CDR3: CASSSTGTGLYEQYF
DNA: TGTGCCAGCAGCTCCACCGGGACAGGACTTTACGAGCAGTACTTC

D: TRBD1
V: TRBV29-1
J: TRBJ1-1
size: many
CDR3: CSVHRGLSTEAFF
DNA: TGCAGCGTCCACAGGGGTCTGAGCACTGAAGCTTTCTTT

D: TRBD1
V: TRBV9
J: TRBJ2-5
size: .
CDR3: CASSPWTGEETQYF
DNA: TGTGCCAGCAGCCCGTGGACAGGGGAAGAGACCCAGTACTTC

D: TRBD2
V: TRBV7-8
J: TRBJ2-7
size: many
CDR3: CASSLGPGGYEQYF
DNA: TGTGCCAGCAGCCTGGGTCCGGGGGGCTACGAGCAGTACTTC

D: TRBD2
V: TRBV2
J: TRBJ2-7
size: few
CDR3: CASRLAGGDGQYF
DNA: TGTGCCAGCAGACTAGCGGGGGGGGATGGGCAGTACTTC

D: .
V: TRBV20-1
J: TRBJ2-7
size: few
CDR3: CSARIPGGVLEQYF
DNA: TGCAGTGCTAGGATACCCGGGGGTGTCCTCGAGCAGTACTTC

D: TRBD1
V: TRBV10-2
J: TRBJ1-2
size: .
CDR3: CASSEGTGGYGYTF
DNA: TGCGCCAGCAGTGAGGGGACAGGGGGTTATGGCTACACCTTC

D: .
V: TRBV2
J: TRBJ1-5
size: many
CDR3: CASSSTGNNQPQHF
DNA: TGTGCCAGCAGTTCAACAGGGAACAATCAGCCCCAGCATTTT

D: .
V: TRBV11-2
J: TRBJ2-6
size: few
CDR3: CASSSMRFQNYSGANVLTF
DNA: TGTGCCAGCAGCTCTATGCGGTTTCAAAACTACTCTGGGGCCAACGTCCTGACTTTC

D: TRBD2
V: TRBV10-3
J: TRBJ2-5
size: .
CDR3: CAISDSPTSGLQETQYF
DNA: TGTGCCATCAGTGATAGTCCGACTAGCGGGTTACAAGAGACCCAGTACTTC

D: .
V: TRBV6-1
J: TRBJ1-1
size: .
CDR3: CASSVFMNTEAFF
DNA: TGTGCCAGCAGTGTATTCATGAACACTGAAGCTTTCTTT

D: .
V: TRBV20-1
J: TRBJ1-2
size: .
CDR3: CSVQGKAPNYGYTF
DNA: TGCAGTGTACAGGGAAAGGCTCCTAACTATGGCTACACCTTC

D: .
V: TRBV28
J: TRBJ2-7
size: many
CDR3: CATEDLSSYEQYF
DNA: TGTGCCACCGAGGACTTATCCTCCTACGAGCAGTACTTC

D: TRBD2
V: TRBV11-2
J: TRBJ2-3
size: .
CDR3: CASSFGLAGGQDTQYF
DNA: TGTGCCAGCAGCTTCGGACTAGCGGGGGGGCAAGATACGCAGTATTTT

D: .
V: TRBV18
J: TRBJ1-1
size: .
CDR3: CVSSPRQAGTEAFF
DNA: TGTGTCAGCTCACCCAGACAGGCTGGCACTGAAGCTTTCTTT

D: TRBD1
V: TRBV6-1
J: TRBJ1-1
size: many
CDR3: CASSAAGGTEAFF
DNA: TGTGCCAGCAGTGCAGCAGGGGGCACTGAAGCTTTCTTT

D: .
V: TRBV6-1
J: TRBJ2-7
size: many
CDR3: CASRLQVSYEQYF
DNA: TGTGCCAGCAGACTACAAGTCTCCTACGAGCAGTACTTC

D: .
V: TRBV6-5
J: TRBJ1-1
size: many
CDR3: CASSYGEVGTEAFF
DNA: TGTGCCAGCAGTTACGGAGAGGTGGGGACTGAAGCTTTCTTT